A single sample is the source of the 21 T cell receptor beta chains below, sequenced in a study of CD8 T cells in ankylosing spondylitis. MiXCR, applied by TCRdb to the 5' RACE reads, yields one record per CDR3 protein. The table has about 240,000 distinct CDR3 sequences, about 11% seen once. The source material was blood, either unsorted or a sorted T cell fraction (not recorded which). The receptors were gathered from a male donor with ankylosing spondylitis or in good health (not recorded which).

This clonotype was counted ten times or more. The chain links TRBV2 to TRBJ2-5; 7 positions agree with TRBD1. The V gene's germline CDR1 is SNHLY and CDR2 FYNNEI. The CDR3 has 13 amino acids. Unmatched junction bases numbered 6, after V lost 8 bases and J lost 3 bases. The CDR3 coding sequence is TGTGCCAGCCCCGGGACAGACGAAGAGACCCAGTACTTC. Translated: CASPGTDEETQYF.

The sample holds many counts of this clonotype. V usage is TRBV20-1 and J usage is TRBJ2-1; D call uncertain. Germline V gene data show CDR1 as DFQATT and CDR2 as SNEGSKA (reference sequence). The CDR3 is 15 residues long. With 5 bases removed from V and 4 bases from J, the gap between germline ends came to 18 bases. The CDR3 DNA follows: TGCAGTGCTCAACCAAACAAAGATCTTTACAATGAGCAGTTCTTC. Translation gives CSAQPNKDLYNEQFF.

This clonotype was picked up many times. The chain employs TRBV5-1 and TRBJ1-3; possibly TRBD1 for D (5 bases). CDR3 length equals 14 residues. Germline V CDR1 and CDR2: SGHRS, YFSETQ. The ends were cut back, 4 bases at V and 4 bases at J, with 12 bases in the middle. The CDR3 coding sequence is TGCGCCAGCAGCCCGGACATTCGAGGAAACACCATATATTTT. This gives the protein CASSPDIRGNTIYF.

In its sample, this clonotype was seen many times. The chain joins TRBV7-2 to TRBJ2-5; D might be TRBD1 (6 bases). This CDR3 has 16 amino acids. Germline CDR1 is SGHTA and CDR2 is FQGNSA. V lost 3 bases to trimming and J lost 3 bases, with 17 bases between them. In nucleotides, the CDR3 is TGTGCCAGCAGCTTCCCGAACCTATACAGGGAAGAGACCCAGTACTTC. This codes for CASSFPNLYREETQYF.

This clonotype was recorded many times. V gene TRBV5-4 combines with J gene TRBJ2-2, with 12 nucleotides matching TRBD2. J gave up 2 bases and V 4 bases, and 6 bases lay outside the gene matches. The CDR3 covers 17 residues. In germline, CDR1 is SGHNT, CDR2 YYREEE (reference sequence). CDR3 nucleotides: TGTGCCAGCAGCGCCGGACTAGCGGGATTTAACACCGGGGAGCTGTTTTTT. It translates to CASSAGLAGFNTGELFF.

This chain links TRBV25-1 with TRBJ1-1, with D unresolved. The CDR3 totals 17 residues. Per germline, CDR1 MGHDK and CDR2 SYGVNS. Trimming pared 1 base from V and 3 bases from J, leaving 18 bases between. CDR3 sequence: CASSEFEGAAPDTEAFF. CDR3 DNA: TGTGCCAGCAGTGAATTTGAAGGCGCGGCCCCTGACACTGAAGCTTTCTTT.

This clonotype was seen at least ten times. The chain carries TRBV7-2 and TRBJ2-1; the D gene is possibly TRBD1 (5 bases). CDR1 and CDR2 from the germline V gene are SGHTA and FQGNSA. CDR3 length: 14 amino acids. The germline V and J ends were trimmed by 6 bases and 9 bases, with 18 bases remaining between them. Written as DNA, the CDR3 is TGTGCCAGCAGTCGACAGCTGATCTCCGCTGAGCAGTTCTTC. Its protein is CASSRQLISAEQFF.

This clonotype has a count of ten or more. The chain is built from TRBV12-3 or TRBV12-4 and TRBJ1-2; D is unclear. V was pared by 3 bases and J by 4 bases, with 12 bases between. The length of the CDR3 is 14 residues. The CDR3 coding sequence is TGTGCCAGCAGTTTTGACATCCTTGTCTATGGCTACACCTTC. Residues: CASSFDILVYGYTF.

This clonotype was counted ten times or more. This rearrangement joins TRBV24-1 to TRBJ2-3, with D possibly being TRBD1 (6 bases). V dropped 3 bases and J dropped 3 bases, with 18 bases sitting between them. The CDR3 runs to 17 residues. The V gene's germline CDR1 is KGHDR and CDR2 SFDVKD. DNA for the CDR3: TGTGCCACCAGTGATCGGCAACAGGGTGCCCTGACAGATACGCAGTATTTT. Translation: CATSDRQQGALTDTQYF.

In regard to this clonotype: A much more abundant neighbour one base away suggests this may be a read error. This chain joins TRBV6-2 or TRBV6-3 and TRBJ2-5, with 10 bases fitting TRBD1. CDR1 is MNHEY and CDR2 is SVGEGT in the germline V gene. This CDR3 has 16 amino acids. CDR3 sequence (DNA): TGTGCCAACAGTTCACGGCGGGGGACAGGGGTCGAGACCCAGTACTTC. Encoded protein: CANSSRRGTGVETQYF.

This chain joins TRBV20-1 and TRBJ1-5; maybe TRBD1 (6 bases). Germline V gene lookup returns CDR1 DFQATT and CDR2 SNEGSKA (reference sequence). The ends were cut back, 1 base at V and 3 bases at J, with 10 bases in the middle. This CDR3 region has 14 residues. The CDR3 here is CSARARGPNQPQHF. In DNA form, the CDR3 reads TGCAGTGCTAGAGCCAGGGGCCCCAATCAGCCCCAGCATTTT.

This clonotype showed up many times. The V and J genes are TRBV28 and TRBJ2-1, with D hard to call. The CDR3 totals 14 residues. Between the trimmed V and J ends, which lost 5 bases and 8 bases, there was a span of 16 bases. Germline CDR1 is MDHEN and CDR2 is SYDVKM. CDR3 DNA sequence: TGTGCCAGCAGTCTGGTATCCTTACAAGATGAGCAGTTCTTC. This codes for CASSLVSLQDEQFF.

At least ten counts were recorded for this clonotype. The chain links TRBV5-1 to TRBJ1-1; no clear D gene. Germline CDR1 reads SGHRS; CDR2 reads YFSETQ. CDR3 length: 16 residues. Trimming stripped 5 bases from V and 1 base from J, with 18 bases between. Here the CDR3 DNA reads TGCGCCAGCAGTGACGCCGTTGGGCGGTCGAACACTGAAGCTTTCTTT. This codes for CASSDAVGRSNTEAFF. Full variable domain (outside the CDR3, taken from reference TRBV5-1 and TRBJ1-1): KAGVTQTPRYLIKTRGQQVTLSCSPISGHRSVSWYQQTPGQGLQFLFEYFSETQRNKGNFPGRFSGRQFSNSRSEMNVSTLELGDSALYLCASSDAVGRSNTEAFFGQGTRLTVV.

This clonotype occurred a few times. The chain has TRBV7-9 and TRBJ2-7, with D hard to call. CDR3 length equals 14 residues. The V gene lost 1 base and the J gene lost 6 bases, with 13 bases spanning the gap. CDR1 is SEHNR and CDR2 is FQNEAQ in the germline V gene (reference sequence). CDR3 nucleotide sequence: TGTGCCAGCAGCTTAGGAGGTGTGAGTGGCGAGCAGTACTTC. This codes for CASSLGGVSGEQYF.

The CDR3 bases are TGTGCCAGCAGCAAAGTGTGGGCGGTTCTAGCCAAAAACATTCAGTACTTC. This sequence encodes CASSKVWAVLAKNIQYF. This chain connects TRBV21-1 to TRBJ2-4; TRBD1, the D gene given by the table, was not confirmed from the DNA. TRBV21-1 is a known pseudogene. The CDR3 contains 17 residues.

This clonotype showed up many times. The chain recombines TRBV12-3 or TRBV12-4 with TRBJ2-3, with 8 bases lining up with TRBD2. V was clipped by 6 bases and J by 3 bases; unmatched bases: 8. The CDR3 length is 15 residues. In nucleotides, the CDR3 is TGTGCCAGCAGCCCCGGGGGGGCGATTACAGATACGCAGTATTTT. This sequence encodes CASSPGGAITDTQYF.

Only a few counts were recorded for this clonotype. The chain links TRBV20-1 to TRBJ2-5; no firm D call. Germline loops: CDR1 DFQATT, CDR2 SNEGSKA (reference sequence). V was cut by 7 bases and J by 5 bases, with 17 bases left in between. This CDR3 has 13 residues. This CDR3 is CSESPALRETQYF. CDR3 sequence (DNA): TGCAGTGAGTCCCCTGCCCTTCGGGAGACCCAGTACTTC.

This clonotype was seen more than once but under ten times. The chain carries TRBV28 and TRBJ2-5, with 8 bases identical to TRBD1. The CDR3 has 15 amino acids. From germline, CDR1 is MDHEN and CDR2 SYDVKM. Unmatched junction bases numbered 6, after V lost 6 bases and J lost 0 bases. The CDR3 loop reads CASSLTGAHQETQYF. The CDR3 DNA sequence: TGTGCCAGCAGCTTGACAGGGGCCCACCAAGAGACCCAGTACTTC.

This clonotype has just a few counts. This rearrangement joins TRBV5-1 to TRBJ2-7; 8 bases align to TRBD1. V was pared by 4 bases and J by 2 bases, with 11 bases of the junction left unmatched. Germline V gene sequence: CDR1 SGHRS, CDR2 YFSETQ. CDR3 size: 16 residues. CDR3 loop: CASSRATGAPTYEQYF. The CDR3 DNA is TGCGCCAGCAGCCGGGCGACAGGGGCCCCCACCTACGAGCAGTACTTC.

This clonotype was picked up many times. CDR3 DNA: TGCAGCGTCGCCTACGATAGCTCTGGAAACACCATATATTTT. Translating gives CSVAYDSSGNTIYF. The chain recombines TRBV29-1 with TRBJ1-3; D unresolved. Germline V gives CDR1 SQVTM, CDR2 ANQGSEA. The V and J ends lost 6 bases and 0 bases respectively, with 12 bases between them. The CDR3 contains 14 residues. Full variable domain (rest looked up from reference TRBV29-1 and TRBJ1-3): SAVISQKPSRDICQRGTSLTIQCQVDSQVTMMFWYRQQPGQSLTLIATANQGSEATYESGFVIDKFPISRPNLTFSTLTVSNMSPEDSSIYLCSVAYDSSGNTIYFGEGSWLTVV.

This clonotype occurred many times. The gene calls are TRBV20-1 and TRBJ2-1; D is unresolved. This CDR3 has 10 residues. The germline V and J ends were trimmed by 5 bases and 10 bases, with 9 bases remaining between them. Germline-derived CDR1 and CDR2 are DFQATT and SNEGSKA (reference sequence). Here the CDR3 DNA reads TGCAGTGCTGTAAAGGGAGAGCAGTTCTTC. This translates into CSAVKGEQFF.